The 21 T cell receptor beta chains below were found in one sample sequenced in a study of T cell responses to AZD1222 COVID-19 vaccine. TCRdb's copy holds only in-frame clones and misses some; the assay was immunoSEQ multiplex PCR. The top ten clones hold approximately 0.5% of a sample with roughly 170,000 clones, around nine tenths of them seen once. The sequencing used peripheral blood, collected on day 0 of AZD1222 vaccination. These receptors all stem from an adult in good health.

This chain joins TRBV6-4 and TRBJ2-7, with D possibly TRBD1 on 5 matching bases. The germline CDR1 and CDR2 sequences are MRHNA and SNTAGT. This CDR3 has 13 amino acids. Deletions cut 7 bases from V and 5 bases from J, with 15 bases between. DNA for the CDR3: TGTGCCAGCATCTCACCAGGGATTAACGAGCAGTACTTC. Translation gives CASISPGINEQYF.

The V and J genes are TRBV4-1 and TRBJ2-7; 11 nucleotides line up with TRBD2. Germline loops: CDR1 MGHRA, CDR2 YSYEKL. V gave up 0 bases and J gave up 2 bases; unmatched junction bases: 9. The CDR3 is made up of 18 amino acids. CDR3 protein: CASSQDVGASGRTYEQYF. The CDR3 DNA sequence: TGCGCCAGCAGCCAAGATGTGGGAGCTAGCGGGAGGACCTACGAGCAGTACTTC.

This clone has only one observation. V gene TRBV5-4 combines with J gene TRBJ2-5, with D possibly being TRBD2 (6 bases). In germline, CDR1 is SGHNT, CDR2 YYREEE (reference sequence). V was cut by 4 bases and J by 2 bases, with 12 bases left in between. The CDR3 loop spans 14 amino acids. In DNA, the CDR3 is TGTGCCAGCAGCCCGCCGGGACTTCAAGAGACCCAGTACTTC. Translating it yields CASSPPGLQETQYF.

J is TRBJ2-4 and V is TRBV7-9; D tentatively reads TRBD1 or TRBD2 (5 bases each). This CDR3 is 18 amino acids long. V lost 2 bases, J lost 0 bases, and 17 bases lay in between. CDR1 and CDR2 (germline): SEHNR, FQNEAQ (reference sequence). CDR3 region: CASSLPVGVGGAKNIQYF. The CDR3 coding sequence is TGTGCCAGCAGCTTACCGGTTGGGGTTGGGGGAGCCAAAAACATTCAGTACTTC. The entire variable domain, with the rest obtained from reference TRBV7-9 and TRBJ2-4, is as follows: DTGVSQNPRHKITKRGQNVTFRCDPISEHNRLYWYRQTLGQGPEFLTYFQNEAQLEKSRLLSDRFSAERPKGSFSTLEIQRTEQGDSAMYLCASSLPVGVGGAKNIQYFGAGTRLSVL.

The chain's CDR3 is CASSYAGGNSPLHF. The CDR3 region has the DNA TGTGCCAGCAGTTACGCAGGGGGAAATTCACCCCTCCACTTT. The V and J genes are TRBV6-6 and TRBJ1-6, with TRBD1 matching over 7 bases. The V gene's germline CDR1 is MNHNY and CDR2 SVGAGI (reference sequence). The CDR3 has 14 residues. The trim removed 2 bases at V and 7 bases at J, leaving 2 bases unmatched.

J is TRBJ1-5 and V is TRBV13; D uncertain. The CDR3 covers 14 residues. V lost 11 bases, J lost 3 bases, and 17 bases lay in between. Germline V gene data show CDR1 as PRHDT and CDR2 as FYEKMQ (reference sequence). The CDR3 DNA follows: TGTGCCGGCCCTTGGTACCCCCCCAATCAGCCCCAGCATTTT. Translated, it gives CAGPWYPPNQPQHF.

V is TRBV30 and J is TRBJ2-2; D may correspond to TRBD1 or TRBD2 (5 bases each). CDR1 is GTSNPN, CDR2 SVGIG, per germline (reference sequence). CDR3 length equals 14 residues. Trimming cost V 2 bases and J 5 bases, with 12 bases left between them. CDR3 nucleotides: TGTGCCTGGAGTATTGGGACGGAGACCGGGGAGCTGTTTTTT. Protein product: CAWSIGTETGELFF.

V usage is TRBV3-1 (or the pseudogene TRBV3-2) and J usage is TRBJ2-5; either TRBD1 or TRBD2 may supply D (7 bases each). The ends were cut back, 4 bases at V and 3 bases at J, with 18 bases in the middle. The length of the CDR3 is 16 residues. Germline-derived CDR1 and CDR2 are LGHDT and YNNKEL (reference sequence). As DNA, the CDR3 is TGTGCCAGCAGCCCCAGGGGGGGGGCCTCGAAAGAGACCCAGTACTTC. Translated: CASSPRGGASKETQYF.

V is TRBV4-2 and J is TRBJ1-5; TRBD1 aligns across 7 bases. Germline V gene lookup returns CDR1 LGHNA and CDR2 YNFKEQ. The CDR3 runs 16 residues. The trim removed 0 bases at V and 4 bases at J, leaving 6 bases unmatched. CDR3 protein: CASSQDPGTVNQPQHF. DNA for the CDR3: TGTGCCAGCAGCCAAGACCCCGGGACAGTAAATCAGCCCCAGCATTTT.

V usage is TRBV27 and J usage is TRBJ1-6; 7 bases map to TRBD1. V shed 4 bases and J 9 bases; nucleotides not matched to a gene: 9. CDR3 length: 15 residues. Germline assignment: CDR1 MNHEY and CDR2 SMNVEV (reference sequence). This chain's CDR3 is CASSSTRDSSSPLHF. CDR3 bases: TGTGCCAGCAGTTCCACCCGGGACAGCTCTTCACCCCTCCACTTT.

The V call is TRBV18, the J call TRBJ1-5; 9 bases agree with TRBD1. The CDR3 length is 16 residues. The junction had 5 bases not matched to a gene; V was cut back by 4 bases and J by 1 base. Germline assignment: CDR1 KGHSH and CDR2 LQKENI. The CDR3 sequence is CASSRDRGWSNQPQHF. The CDR3 bases are TGTGCCAGCTCACGCGACAGGGGGTGGAGCAATCAGCCCCAGCATTTT.

This clone appeared once. V is TRBV9 and J is TRBJ1-6, with TRBD1 matching over 9 bases. This CDR3 comprises 14 residues. With 2 bases clipped from V and 10 bases from J, the junction kept 4 bases outside the gene matches. Germline loops: CDR1 SGDLS, CDR2 YYNGEE. CDR3 in DNA: TGTGCCAGCAGCGTTGGACAGGGGATCTCACCCCTCCACTTT. Its protein is CASSVGQGISPLHF.

The genes are TRBV21-1 and TRBJ2-3; the table's D gene call, TRBD2, was not cross checked with the DNA. TRBV21-1 is a recognized pseudogene. The CDR3 consists of 17 residues. CDR3 in amino acids: CASSKDGRGTSTDTQYF. The CDR3 DNA sequence: TGTGCCAGCAGCAAAGATGGAAGAGGAACTAGCACAGATACGCAGTATTTT.

This clone was observed many times. The chain uses TRBV6-1 and TRBJ1-1; D gene unclear. This CDR3 is 17 amino acids long. CDR1 is MNHNS and CDR2 is SASEGT in the germline V gene. The germline V and J ends were trimmed by 4 bases and 1 base, with 19 bases remaining between them. CDR3 DNA sequence: TGTGCCAGCAGTGTCTTACCTCGAGGGCTGAAGAACACTGAAGCTTTCTTT. Its translation is CASSVLPRGLKNTEAFF.

This clone was recorded only once. The chain is built from TRBV24-1 and TRBJ1-1, with D possibly matching TRBD1 (5 bases). This CDR3 spans 14 amino acids. Trimming cost V 5 bases and J 3 bases, with 12 bases left between them. Germline V gene data show CDR1 as KGHDR and CDR2 as SFDVKD. This CDR3 is CATSGGGRDTEAFF. The CDR3 coding sequence is TGTGCCACCAGTGGGGGGGGACGTGACACTGAAGCTTTCTTT.

The chain joins TRBV27 to TRBJ2-1; D may correspond to TRBD1 or TRBD2 (5 bases each). CDR1 and CDR2 (germline): MNHEY, SMNVEV (reference sequence). V was trimmed by 3 bases and J by 8 bases, leaving 11 bases between them. The CDR3 sequence is 13 residues long. The CDR3 here is CASSFEGFYEQFF. In nucleotides, the CDR3 is TGTGCCAGCAGTTTTGAGGGGTTCTATGAGCAGTTCTTC.

This chain joins TRBV25-1 and TRBJ2-3; 10 positions agree with TRBD1. The CDR3 covers 15 residues. Germline assignment: CDR1 MGHDK and CDR2 SYGVNS. After removal of 6 bases from V and 7 bases from J, the junction contained 10 bases not matched to a gene. This CDR3 is CASRTGTGVSNTQYF. CDR3 in DNA: TGTGCCAGCAGAACGGGGACAGGGGTGTCAAATACGCAGTATTTT.

The rearrangement links TRBV5-6 to TRBJ2-5; D gene ambiguous. Germline values: CDR1 SGHDT, CDR2 YYEEEE. The V end was cut by 1 base, the J end by 7 bases, with 14 bases between. The CDR3 totals 14 residues. In DNA form, the CDR3 reads TGTGCCAGCAGCTTGTATCCAGCCACAGCGACCCAGTACTTC. It is translated as CASSLYPATATQYF.

In its sample, this clone was seen a few times. The chain uses TRBV7-8 and TRBJ1-4, with a possible D match to TRBD1 (5 bases). V shed 8 bases and J shed 0 bases, with 16 bases lying between them. The CDR3 has 16 residues. Germline loops: CDR1 SGHVS, CDR2 FQNEAQ. The CDR3 nucleotides read TGTGCCAGCGCCCCAGGGCGAGGAGCAACTAATGAAAAACTGTTTTTT. Its protein is CASAPGRGATNEKLFF.

The V and J genes are TRBV19 and TRBJ2-4; D gene ambiguous. The length of the CDR3 is 16 residues. The germline V gene has CDR1 LNHDA and CDR2 SQIVND (reference sequence). Trimming took 7 bases from V and 1 from J, leaving 17 bases between them. CDR3 in amino acids: CASMVAGSAAKNIQYF. Here the CDR3 DNA reads TGTGCCAGTATGGTGGCAGGTTCGGCGGCCAAAAACATTCAGTACTTC. Combining the CDR3 with reference TRBV19 and TRBJ2-4 gives the whole variable domain DGGITQSPKYLFRKEGQNVTLSCEQNLNHDAMYWYRQDPGQGLRLIYYSQIVNDFQKGDIAEGYSVSREKKESFPLTVTSAQKNPTAFYLCASMVAGSAAKNIQYFGAGTRLSVL.

J is TRBJ2-2 and V is TRBV6-6; D remains ambiguous. The germline V gene encodes CDR1 MNHNY and CDR2 SVGAGI (reference sequence). V was clipped by 0 bases and J by 4 bases, with 12 bases between them. CDR3 length equals 16 residues. This CDR3 is CASSYSKHKTTGELFF. Here the CDR3 DNA reads TGTGCCAGCAGTTACTCAAAACACAAGACCACCGGGGAGCTGTTTTTT.